The rows below give T cell receptor beta chains drawn from one sample of a study of OX40 agonist ivuxolimab in advanced cancers. Clones were read by immunoSEQ multiplex PCR, and TCRdb kept only the in-frame ones, dropping some. Among under 45,000 clones, 80% were seen once, and the ten largest hold about 4%. Sequenced here: CD4+ or CD8+ T cells sorted from blood, sampled in a trial of the OX40 agonist ivuxolimab. The receptors derive from an adult with an advanced solid tumor such as melanoma, head and neck, liver or kidney cancer. The CDR3 runs from the conserved cysteine through the conserved F or W. Each record gives: clone size, D gene, V gene, J gene, CDR3 DNA, CDR3 protein. D genes are given only for firm matches. Some rows have no size entry. The others give once, few or many, or a class for an expanded clone.

-,-,TRBV21-1,TRBJ2-7,TGTGCCAGCAGCAACCGCCTAGCGCCCGACCCTAGCTACGAGCAGTACTTC,CASSNRLAPDPSYEQYF
-,TRBD2,TRBV10-3,TRBJ2-1,TGTGCCATCAGTGACCCTAGCCTAGCGGGAAAGGTCTACAATGAGCAGTTCTTC,CAISDPSLAGKVYNEQFF
-,TRBD1,TRBV30,TRBJ1-5,TGTGCCTGGAGTGCCGGGACAGGGCATCAGCCCCAGCATTTT,CAWSAGTGHQPQHF
-,-,TRBV6-1,TRBJ2-7,TGTGCCAGCAGGCCGGACAGAGGAGTCTACGAGCAGTACTTC,CASRPDRGVYEQYF
-,TRBD1,TRBV4-3,TRBJ2-3,TGCGCCAGCAGCCAAAGTTCGGACAGGGGGAAGACGGCGCAGTATTTT,CASSQSSDRGKTAQYF
-,TRBD2,TRBV28,TRBJ2-1,TGTGCCAGCAGTTCTGCCTCCGGCGGGGGGGCCTGGGGTGAGCAGTTCTTC,CASSSASGGGAWGEQFF
-,-,TRBV18,TRBJ1-1,TGTGCCAGCTCACCATCGGAATTTTCTGAAGCTTTCTTT,CASSPSEFSEAFF
-,TRBD1,TRBV4-2,TRBJ1-3,TGTGCCAGCAGCCAAGATCGGGGACAGGGGGCTGGAAACACCATATATTTT,CASSQDRGQGAGNTIYF
-,-,TRBV7-2,TRBJ1-1,TGTGCCAGCAGACGGGACACCTCATACACTGAAGCTTTCTTT,CASRRDTSYTEAFF
few,-,TRBV5-1,TRBJ1-5,TGCGCCAGCAGCTTTACGGGGGATCAGCCCCAGCATTTT,CASSFTGDQPQHF
-,-,TRBV7-3,TRBJ1-1,TGTGCCAGCAGCTTAAGGATGGGGAATGAAGCTTTCTTT,CASSLRMGNEAFF
-,-,TRBV7-3,TRBJ2-1,TGTGCCAGCAGCTTAACACACGTAAATGAGCAGTTCTTC,CASSLTHVNEQFF
-,TRBD1,TRBV4-3,TRBJ2-7,TGCGCCAGCAGCCAAGGGACAGGGGGCCCCGAGAGGGCCTACGAGCAGTACTTC,CASSQGTGGPERAYEQYF
-,-,TRBV9,TRBJ2-2,TGTGCCAGCAGCGTAGATTCACTTCCCGGGGAGCTGTTTTTT,CASSVDSLPGELFF
-,TRBD1,TRBV10-1,TRBJ2-7,TGCGCCAGCAGTGGGCCCCGGGACAGGGACTCCTACGAGCAGTACTTC,CASSGPRDRDSYEQYF
-,-,TRBV6-6,TRBJ2-1,TGTGCCAGCAGTTCCCCGGTGGGATCCTCCTACAATGAGCAGTTCTTC,CASSSPVGSSYNEQFF
-,TRBD2,TRBV11-3,TRBJ2-1,TGTGCCAGCAGCTTAGTTGGCGGGGGGGCAAGAGAGCAGTTCTTC,CASSLVGGGAREQFF
-,TRBD1,TRBV7-9,TRBJ2-5,TGTGCCAGCAGCCTGGGACAGGGTGTGGAGACCCAGTACTTC,CASSLGQGVETQYF
-,-,TRBV15,TRBJ1-2,TGTGCCACCAGCAGAGGCTCCACAGGGAGCCTGACTAACTATGGCTACACCTTC,CATSRGSTGSLTNYGYTF
-,-,TRBV5-4,TRBJ2-2,TGTGCCAGCAGCCCTCAGGTCACCGGGGAGCTGTTTTTT,CASSPQVTGELFF
-,-,TRBV19,TRBJ2-5,TGTGCCAGTAAGATCGGAGAGACCCAGTACTTC,CASKIGETQYF
medium-sized,TRBD2,TRBV6-4,TRBJ2-1,TGTGCCAGCAGTCTACTAGCGGGAGGCTACAATGAGCAGTTCTTC,CASSLLAGGYNEQFF
once,TRBD2,TRBV7-2,TRBJ2-1,TGTGCCAGCAGCTTAACGAGCGGGGGATACAATGAGCAGTTCTTC,CASSLTSGGYNEQFF
-,TRBD1,TRBV5-5,TRBJ2-7,TGTGCCAGCAGCCCAGGACAGGGGGGGTTCTCCGAGCAGTACTTC,CASSPGQGGFSEQYF
-,TRBD2,TRBV7-2,TRBJ2-7,TGTGCCAGCAGCTCCCCGGGACTAAAGACCTACGAGCAGTACTTC,CASSSPGLKTYEQYF
-,TRBD1,TRBV5-1,TRBJ2-4,TGCGCCAGCAGCTTGGCCCGAAACAGGGGATCTTTCTCGGAAAACATTCAGTACTTC,CASSLARNRGSFSENIQYF
-,-,TRBV11-3,TRBJ2-7,TGTGCCAGCAGCTTAGGGGGGCAGGGCTACGAGCAGTACTTC,CASSLGGQGYEQYF
-,TRBD1,TRBV28,TRBJ1-1,TGTGCCGGAGGGGACAGGATGAACACTGAAGCTTTCTTT,CAGGDRMNTEAFF
once,-,TRBV6-6,TRBJ2-1,TGTGCCAGCAGTTACTCTGGTGAAAAGGGCTACAATGAGCAGTTCTTC,CASSYSGEKGYNEQFF
-,-,TRBV7-8,TRBJ2-1,TGTGCCAGCAGCGCCAGACTAGGCGCCGATGAGCAGTTCTTC,CASSARLGADEQFF
-,-,TRBV11-2,TRBJ2-6,TGTGCCAGCAGCCTTTGGGGGCAGACTGGGGCCAACGTCCTGACTTTC,CASSLWGQTGANVLTF
-,-,TRBV30,TRBJ1-2,TGTGCCTGGAGTCCCAGGGAGACCAGGAGTGGCTACACCTTC,CAWSPRETRSGYTF
-,TRBD1,TRBV7-2,TRBJ1-6,TGTGCCAGCAGCTCTCCGGGACAGGGGGTTAATTCACCCCTCCACTTT,CASSSPGQGVNSPLHF
-,-,TRBV29-1,TRBJ1-1,TGCAGCGTGGGGAACACTGAAGCTTTCTTT,CSVGNTEAFF
-,-,TRBV5-4,TRBJ2-5,TGTGCCAGCAGCTTGGACCTAGCGGAGACCCAGTACTTC,CASSLDLAETQYF
-,-,TRBV5-1,TRBJ1-4,TGCGCCAGCAGCGACGACGGAGCCCTTAATGAAAAACTGTTTTTT,CASSDDGALNEKLFF
few,TRBD2,TRBV7-3,TRBJ2-1,TGTGCCAGCACTCCCGGGTCGGCGGGGGGGCGAGATGAGCAGTTCTTC,CASTPGSAGGRDEQFF
-,TRBD1,TRBV4-2,TRBJ2-7,TGTGCCAGCAGCCAAATCGGGACAGGGGGCAGCGAGCAGTACTTC,CASSQIGTGGSEQYF
-,-,TRBV5-6,TRBJ2-1,TGTGCCAGCAGCTTCGGCGGGCCCGCCTCCTACAATGAGCAGTTCTTC,CASSFGGPASYNEQFF
-,-,TRBV11-2,TRBJ1-4,TGTGCCAGCAGCCCTCCTGTTACGAAACTGTTTTTT,CASSPPVTKLFF
-,-,TRBV15,TRBJ2-2,TGTGCCACCAGCCCCGCCGGGCCTGGTGACGGGGAGCTGTTTTTT,CATSPAGPGDGELFF
-,-,TRBV5-1,TRBJ2-1,TGCGCCAGCAGCTTGGAACCAGGGTTGAGCAATGAGCAGTTCTTC,CASSLEPGLSNEQFF
once,TRBD1,TRBV4-1,TRBJ1-1,TGCGCCAGCAGCCAAGGTTCCTCCGGGACAGGGAGAGGTACTGAAGCTTTCTTT,CASSQGSSGTGRGTEAFF
-,-,TRBV7-6,TRBJ2-1,TGTGCCAGCAGCCAAGGGGGAGTTTTTAGTAATGAGCAGTTCTTC,CASSQGGVFSNEQFF
-,TRBD2,TRBV2,TRBJ2-1,TGTGCCAGCAGTAGTAGCGGGGGGGGCGCCTATGAGCAGTTCTTC,CASSSSGGGAYEQFF
-,-,TRBV2,TRBJ2-7,TGTGCCAGCAAAAGGGACACCGAAACCTACGAGCAGTACTTC,CASKRDTETYEQYF
few,TRBD1,TRBV11-3,TRBJ1-6,TGTGCCAGCAGCTGGGGACAGAAAGATTCACCCCTCCACTTT,CASSWGQKDSPLHF
-,-,TRBV28,TRBJ2-3,TGTGCCAGCAGAAGACAGGGAGGCGATACGCAGTATTTT,CASRRQGGDTQYF
few,TRBD2,TRBV7-2,TRBJ2-1,TGTGCCAGCAGCCCTAGCGGGGCTCCCTACAATGAGCAGTTCTTC,CASSPSGAPYNEQFF
-,TRBD1,TRBV19,TRBJ1-5,TGTGCCAGTAGTACTCCTACCGGGACAGGGGGGGTAGCGGGCAATCAGCCCCAGCATTTT,CASSTPTGTGGVAGNQPQHF
-,TRBD2,TRBV10-3,TRBJ2-5,TGTGCCATCAGTGAGACTTTAGCGGGAGTAGGGGAGACCCAGTACTTC,CAISETLAGVGETQYF
few,TRBD2,TRBV11-2,TRBJ2-3,TGTGCCAGCAGCTTACGCGGGAGGGCCGTAGATACGCAGTATTTT,CASSLRGRAVDTQYF
-,-,TRBV5-1,TRBJ2-5,TGCGCCAGCAGCTTTCAAGAGACCCAGTACTTC,CASSFQETQYF
-,TRBD1,TRBV29-1,TRBJ2-3,TGCAGCGGGGGTCAAGGGGGACAGGGCAAGACGCAGTATTTT,CSGGQGGQGKTQYF
-,-,TRBV6-5,TRBJ1-4,TGTGCCAGCGGAAGTGGGGCAGGAGGTGAAAAACTGTTTTTT,CASGSGAGGEKLFF